The rows below give T cell receptor beta chains drawn from one sample of a study of Ad26.COV2.S vaccination and SARS-CoV-2 variants. Method: immunoSEQ multiplex PCR; TCRdb's copy keeps in-frame clones and lacks some. This table has some 520,000 clones, roughly nine tenths appearing once. The sample was peripheral blood, taken in a trial of Ad26.COV2.S vaccine versus placebo. Source of these receptors: a person aged 18-65 years who received the Ad26.COV2.S COVID-19 vaccine or a placebo. The CDR3 runs from the conserved cysteine through the conserved F or W. The D gene is left open where the match is weak. The size entry is marked missing in some rows and otherwise reads once, few, many or a size class.

DNA: TGTGCCAGCAGCCAACAGGGTTTTGAGGAGACCCAGTACTTC
CDR3: CASSQQGFEETQYF
D: NA
length: 14
size: once
V: TRBV14
J: TRBJ2-5

DNA: TGTGCCAGCAGCCTAAGCGGGGATTACGAGCAGTACTTC
CDR3: CASSLSGDYEQYF
D: TRBD2
length: 13
size: NA
V: TRBV12-3/TRBV12-4
J: TRBJ2-7

DNA: TGTGCCAGCAGTAATACAGGGATAACGTTCCCTTTCTTT
CDR3: CASSNTGITFPFF
D: NA
length: 13
size: NA
V: TRBV12-3/TRBV12-4
J: TRBJ1-1

DNA: TGTGCCAGCAGCAAATCCGGGACAGGGGCCTACGAGCAGTACTTC
CDR3: CASSKSGTGAYEQYF
D: TRBD1
length: 15
size: NA
V: TRBV7-9
J: TRBJ2-7

DNA: TGTGCCAGCAGCTTAAAGGGCGCGGGGGGCCCCCATGGCTACACCTTC
CDR3: CASSLKGAGGPHGYTF
D: NA
length: 16
size: NA
V: TRBV7-2
J: TRBJ1-2

DNA: TGTGCCAGCAGTTATCGGATGGGGCAGAGCAATCAGCCCCAGCATTTT
CDR3: CASSYRMGQSNQPQHF
D: NA
length: 16
size: NA
V: TRBV28
J: TRBJ1-5

DNA: TGTGCCAGCAGTCCCGCGGGCCTTAATTCACCCCTCCACTTT
CDR3: CASSPAGLNSPLHF
D: NA
length: 14
size: once
V: TRBV6-6
J: TRBJ1-6

DNA: TGTGCCAGCAACTCAGCCGGGACTAGCGGTAGGAATGAGCAGTTCTTC
CDR3: CASNSAGTSGRNEQFF
D: TRBD2
length: 16
size: NA
V: TRBV5-4
J: TRBJ2-1

DNA: TGTGCCAGCAGCTTAGCCGGCGGACTAGCGGGAGGGGGGGAGCAGTTCTTC
CDR3: CASSLAGGLAGGGEQFF
D: TRBD2
length: 17
size: NA
V: TRBV7-2
J: TRBJ2-1

DNA: TGCAGCGTTGTTCGGACAGGGACTGGCTACACCTTC
CDR3: CSVVRTGTGYTF
D: TRBD1
length: 12
size: NA
V: TRBV29-1
J: TRBJ1-2

DNA: TGTGCCAGCAGTCGTGGCGACCTCCTCACCTCCTACGAGCAGTACTTC
CDR3: CASSRGDLLTSYEQYF
D: NA
length: 16
size: NA
V: TRBV6-2/TRBV6-3
J: TRBJ2-7

DNA: TGTGCCAGCAGCTTCAGGACTAGCGGGAGGGTCCGTCAAGATACGCAGTATTTT
CDR3: CASSFRTSGRVRQDTQYF
D: TRBD2
length: 18
size: NA
V: TRBV3-1/TRBV3-2
J: TRBJ2-3

DNA: TGTGCCAGCAGTTCCTCGGGGGAGCAGTACTTC
CDR3: CASSSSGEQYF
D: NA
length: 11
size: NA
V: TRBV27
J: TRBJ2-7

DNA: TGTGCCAGCAGTCCCCCTCGGGTAGATACGCAGTATTTT
CDR3: CASSPPRVDTQYF
D: NA
length: 13
size: NA
V: TRBV28
J: TRBJ2-3